This TCR beta chain derives from a study of spatial heterogeneity in lung cancer. Germline-derived CDR1 and CDR2 are WSHSY and SAAADI. This CDR3 is 13 amino acids long. V gave up 10 bases and J gave up 9 bases, with 16 bases separating them. Time point meaning: blood at routine non-recurrence follow-up after resection. No cells were sorted before sequencing. The whole RNA sequenced was extracted from tumor, nontumor lung or frozen PBMC. In TCRdb, the 5' RACE reads were re-called with MiXCR into one record per CDR3 protein. The table includes some 120,000 distinct CDR3 sequences, 10% to 15% detected once.

The rearrangement joins TRBV10-2 to TRBJ1-6; perhaps TRBD1 as D (5 bases). The source was PBMCs, collected at follow-up. The TCR originated in a male donor with early-stage non-small cell lung cancer. CDR3 loop: CATQAGLGSPLHF. CDR3 DNA sequence: TGCGCCACCCAGGCGGGACTCGGTTCACCCCTCCACTTT.